A single sample gave rise to the 4 T cell receptor beta chains below, sequenced in a study of T cell repertoires in cytomegalovirus infection. TCRdb independently ran MiXCR on the reads; one entry per CDR3 protein. The sample contains 450,000 to 550,000 distinct CDR3 sequences, more than 15% of which appear only once. Sequencing was performed on CD8+ T cells from PBMCs. The receptors stem from a human donor in good health (CMV status not recorded). Some clones in this sample may be carry-over from other donors' samples.

With regard to this clonotype: This may stem from a read error, because a much larger clone lies one nucleotide away. The rearrangement links TRBV7-3 to TRBJ2-5; a possible D gene is TRBD2 (5 bases). V dropped 1 base and J dropped 5 bases, with 14 bases sitting between them. Germline V gene lookup returns CDR1 SGHTA and CDR2 FQGTGA. This CDR3 contains 15 residues. The CDR3 nucleotides are TGTGCCAGCAGCTTAATAGCGAGAGAACGGGAGACCCAGTACTTC. Protein product: CASSLIARERETQYF.

This clonotype has a count of ten or more. This chain joins TRBV7-9 and TRBJ2-7; 10 bases are a match to TRBD1. This CDR3 region has 16 residues. Germline V CDR1 and CDR2: SEHNR, FQNEAQ (reference sequence). The J segment lost 6 bases and the V segment lost 5 bases, leaving 13 bases of the junction unmatched. This chain's CDR3 is CASSTPFGTGVFEQYF. CDR3 bases: TGTGCCAGCAGCACTCCTTTCGGGACAGGGGTTTTCGAGCAGTACTTC.

This clonotype was observed a few times. The chain carries TRBV20-1 and TRBJ1-2; 11 bases are a match to TRBD1. Germline V gene lookup returns CDR1 DFQATT and CDR2 SNEGSKA (reference sequence). V dropped 4 bases and J dropped 8; count of bases not matched to a gene: 9. The CDR3 has 14 amino acids. CDR3 protein: CSAIGTGGIEGYTF. CDR3 bases: TGCAGTGCTATCGGGACAGGGGGAATTGAGGGCTACACCTTC.

The table lists this clonotype with many counts. The chain carries TRBV7-9 and TRBJ1-1; 12 positions agree with TRBD1. J lost 7 bases, V lost 5 bases, and 5 bases had no gene match. From germline, CDR1 is SEHNR and CDR2 FQNEAQ (reference sequence). The CDR3 spans 14 residues. For the CDR3, the DNA is TGTGCCAGCAGCCGGGACAGGGGGCTCAATGAAGCTTTCTTT. It yields the protein CASSRDRGLNEAFF.